The rows below give T cell receptor beta chains drawn from one sample of a study of CD8+ T cells in alopecia areata. The protocol was immunoSEQ multiplex PCR, while the TCRdb copy is restricted to in-frame clones and leaves out a portion. The table lists 200,000 to 250,000 clones, under 70% of them singletons. This specimen was CD4+ T cells sorted from blood, taken at week 4, from a patient treated with tofacitinib. These TCRs come from a human donor with alopecia areata. CDR3s include the opening cysteine and the closing phenylalanine or tryptophan. A D gene is named only where the DNA matches it firmly.

TRBV9	-	TRBJ2-7	CASSHRQDRREQYF
TRBV6-1	-	TRBJ2-6	CASSEARGGTLSGANVLTF
TRBV11-2	-	TRBJ2-3	CASSQGTDTQYF
TRBV7-9	-	TRBJ1-1	CASSLSQNTEAFF
TRBV5-1	-	TRBJ2-7	CASSGRPGSEQYF
TRBV5-6	-	TRBJ2-5	CASSRLKETQYF
TRBV5-6	-	TRBJ1-4	CASSLVPDSQNEKLFF
TRBV30	-	TRBJ2-5	CAWAGGPGETQYF
TRBV7-9	TRBD2	TRBJ2-3	CASSSRLAGGPDTQYF
TRBV4-3	TRBD1	TRBJ1-4	CASSPGGLRREKLFF
TRBV29-1	-	TRBJ2-4	CSVKWTGDIQYF
TRBV6-5	-	TRBJ2-7	CASSYSSVSYEQYF
TRBV6-1	TRBD1	TRBJ2-5	CASSDPRGRIQETQYF
TRBV25-1	-	TRBJ2-7	CASSESGIRTGRYF
TRBV19	-	TRBJ2-2	CASRDTRAGELFF
TRBV5-1	TRBD1	TRBJ2-5	CASSEGTGQETQYF
TRBV29-1	TRBD1	TRBJ2-2	CSVSGQGSTGELFF
TRBV7-2	-	TRBJ2-6	CASSLRVSGANVLTF